The sequence of this T cell receptor (beta chain) was determined in a study of tumor-infiltrating lymphocytes in oesophageal squamous cell carcinoma. Between the trimmed V and J ends, which lost 8 bases and 8 bases, there was a span of 7 bases. From germline, CDR1 is SGHVS and CDR2 FNYEAQ. The CDR3 has 10 amino acids. TCRdb reprocessed the PCR reads with MiXCR, giving one entry per CDR3 protein. This table has some 10,000 distinct CDR3 sequences, approximately 61% appearing once. The TCR originated in a female donor with esophageal squamous cell carcinoma. This chain links TRBV7-6 with TRBJ2-1; D gene ambiguous. The sample consisted of esophageal tumor tissue. The CDR3 is CASGAHEQFF. The CDR3 nucleotides are TGTGCCAGCGGAGCCCATGAGCAGTTCTTC.